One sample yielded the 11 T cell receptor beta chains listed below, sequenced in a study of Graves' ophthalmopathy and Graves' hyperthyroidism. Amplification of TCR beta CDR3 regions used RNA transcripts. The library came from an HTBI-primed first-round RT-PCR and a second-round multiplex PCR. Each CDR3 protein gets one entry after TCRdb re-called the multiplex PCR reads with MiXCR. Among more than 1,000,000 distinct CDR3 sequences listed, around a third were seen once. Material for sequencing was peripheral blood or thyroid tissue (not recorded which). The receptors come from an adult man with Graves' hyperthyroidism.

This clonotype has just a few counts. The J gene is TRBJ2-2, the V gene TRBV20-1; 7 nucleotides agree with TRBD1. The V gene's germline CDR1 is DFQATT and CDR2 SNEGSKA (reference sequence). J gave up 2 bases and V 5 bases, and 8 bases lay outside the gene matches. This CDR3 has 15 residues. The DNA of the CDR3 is TGCAGTGCTTCAGTGACAGGGATTAACACCGGGGAGCTGTTTTTT. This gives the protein CSASVTGINTGELFF.

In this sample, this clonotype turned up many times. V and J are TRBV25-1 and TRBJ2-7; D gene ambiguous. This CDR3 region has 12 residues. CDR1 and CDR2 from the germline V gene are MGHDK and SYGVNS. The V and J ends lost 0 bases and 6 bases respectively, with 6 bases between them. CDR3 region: CASSEYRSEQYF. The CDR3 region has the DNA TGTGCCAGCAGTGAATATCGGAGCGAGCAGTACTTC.

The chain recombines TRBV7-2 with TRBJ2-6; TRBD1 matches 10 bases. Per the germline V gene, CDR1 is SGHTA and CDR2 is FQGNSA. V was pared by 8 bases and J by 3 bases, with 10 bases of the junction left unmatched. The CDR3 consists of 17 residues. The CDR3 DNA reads TGTGCCAGCCGTACCGGACAGGGGGTCTTTGGGGCCAACGTCCTGACTTTC. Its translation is CASRTGQGVFGANVLTF.

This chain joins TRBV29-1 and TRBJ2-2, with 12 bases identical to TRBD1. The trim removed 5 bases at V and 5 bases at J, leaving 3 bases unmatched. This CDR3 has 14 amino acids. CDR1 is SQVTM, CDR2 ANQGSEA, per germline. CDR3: CSVPGQGATGELFF. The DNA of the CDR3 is TGCAGCGTTCCGGGACAGGGGGCGACCGGGGAGCTGTTTTTT.

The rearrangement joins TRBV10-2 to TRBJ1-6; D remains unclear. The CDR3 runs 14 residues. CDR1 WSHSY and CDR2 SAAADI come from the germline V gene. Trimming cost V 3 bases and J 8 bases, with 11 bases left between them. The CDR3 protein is CASSEGAEHSPLHF. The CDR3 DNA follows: TGCGCCAGCAGTGAAGGAGCAGAGCATTCACCCCTCCACTTT.

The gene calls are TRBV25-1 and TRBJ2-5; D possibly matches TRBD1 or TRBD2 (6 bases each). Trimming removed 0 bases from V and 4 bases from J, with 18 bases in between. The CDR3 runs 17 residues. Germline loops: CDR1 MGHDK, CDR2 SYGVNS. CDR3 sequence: CASSEYTWLRGRETQYF. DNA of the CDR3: TGTGCCAGCAGTGAATATACCTGGTTACGGGGGCGAGAGACCCAGTACTTC.

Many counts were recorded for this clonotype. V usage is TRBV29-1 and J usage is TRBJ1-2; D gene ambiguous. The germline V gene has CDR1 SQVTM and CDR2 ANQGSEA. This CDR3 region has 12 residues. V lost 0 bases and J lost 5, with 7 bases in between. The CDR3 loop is CSVEEGIYGYTF. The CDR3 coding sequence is TGCAGCGTTGAAGAGGGTATTTATGGCTACACCTTC.

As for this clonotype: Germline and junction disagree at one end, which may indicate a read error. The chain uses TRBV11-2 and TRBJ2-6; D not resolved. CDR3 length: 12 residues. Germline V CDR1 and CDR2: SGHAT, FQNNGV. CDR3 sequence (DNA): TGTGCCAGCAGCTTAGCTGGGAACACTGAAGCTTTC. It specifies CASSLAGNTEAF.

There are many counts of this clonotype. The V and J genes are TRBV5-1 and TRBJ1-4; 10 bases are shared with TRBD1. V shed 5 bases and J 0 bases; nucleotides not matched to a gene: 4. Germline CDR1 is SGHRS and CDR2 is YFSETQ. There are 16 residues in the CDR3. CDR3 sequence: CASRLGQGATNEKLFF. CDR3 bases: TGCGCCAGCAGACTAGGACAGGGGGCAACTAATGAAAAACTGTTTTTT. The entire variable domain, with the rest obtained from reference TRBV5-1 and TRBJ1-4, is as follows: KAGVTQTPRYLIKTRGQQVTLSCSPISGHRSVSWYQQTPGQGLQFLFEYFSETQRNKGNFPGRFSGRQFSNSRSEMNVSTLELGDSALYLCASRLGQGATNEKLFFGSGTQLSVL.

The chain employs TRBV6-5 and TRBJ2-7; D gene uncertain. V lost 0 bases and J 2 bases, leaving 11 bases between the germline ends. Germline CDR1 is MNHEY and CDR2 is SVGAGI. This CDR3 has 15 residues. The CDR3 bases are TGTGCCAGCAGTTACTCGACTGTTTCCCCCTACGAGCAGTACTTC. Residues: CASSYSTVSPYEQYF.

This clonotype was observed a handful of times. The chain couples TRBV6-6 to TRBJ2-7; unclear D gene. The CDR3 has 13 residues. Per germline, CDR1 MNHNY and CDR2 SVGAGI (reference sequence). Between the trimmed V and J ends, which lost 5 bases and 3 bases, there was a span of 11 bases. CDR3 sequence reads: CASSETDLYEQYF. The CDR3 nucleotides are TGTGCCAGCAGTGAAACAGATCTCTACGAGCAGTACTTC.